These T cell receptor beta chains were read from a single sample in a study of blood T cells in healthy people across ages. TCRdb used MiXCR to reprocess the 5' RACE reads, holding one entry per CDR3 protein. The data contain about 690,000 distinct CDR3 sequences, approximately 40% of them singletons. Sequenced input: blood. The receptors come from a man older than 75 in good health. CDR3s include the opening cysteine and the closing phenylalanine or tryptophan. The order of the fields is D gene, CDR3 length, V gene, J gene, clone size, CDR3 DNA, CDR3 protein. A D gene is named only where the DNA matches it firmly. Part of the rows lack a size; the others show once, few, many or a class for expanded clones.

NA	15	TRBV4-1	TRBJ2-7	NA	TGCGCCAGCAGCCTCGAACTCCAGGAATCCTACGAGCAGTACTTC	CASSLELQESYEQYF
NA	14	TRBV28	TRBJ2-5	few	TGTGCCAGCAGTTCGGTGCGGGGGCGGGAGACCCAGTACTTC	CASSSVRGRETQYF
TRBD2	15	TRBV6-5	TRBJ2-5	many	TGTGCCAGCAGTATTATCGGGACTAGCGGGGGGAGGGAGTACTTC	CASSIIGTSGGREYF
TRBD2	14	TRBV11-1	TRBJ2-3	NA	TGTGCCAGCAGCCACACCAGCGGGAGTACTACGCAGTATTTT	CASSHTSGSTTQYF
NA	13	TRBV6-2/TRBV6-3	TRBJ2-3	NA	TGTGCCAGCATGGGGACTTTCACAGATACGCAGTATTTT	CASMGTFTDTQYF
NA	12	TRBV24-1	TRBJ2-1	NA	TGTGCCACCAGTGATAGCCCGAGTGAGCAGTTCTTC	CATSDSPSEQFF
NA	22	TRBV10-2	TRBJ2-6	few	TGCGCCAGCAGTGAGCGGGACAACCGGGGGTTCGTTCGTAGTGCTGGGGCCAACGTCCTGACTTTC	CASSERDNRGFVRSAGANVLTF
NA	13	TRBV6-5	TRBJ2-4	NA	TGTGCCAGCAGTCCCGGAGTGTGGGACATTCGGTACTTC	CASSPGVWDIRYF
TRBD1	14	TRBV10-3	TRBJ1-5	NA	TGTGCCGCGTCCGGGACAGGGAACCCTCAGCCCCAGCATTTT	CAASGTGNPQPQHF
NA	12	TRBV29-1	TRBJ2-3	NA	TGCAGCGCAGGCACGGGGGCCGATACGCAGTATTTT	CSAGTGADTQYF
TRBD2	14	TRBV30	TRBJ2-3	NA	TGTGCCTGGAATAGCGGGGGGCGCACAGATACGCAGTATTTT	CAWNSGGRTDTQYF
NA	12	TRBV21-1	TRBJ1-2	once	TGTGCCAGCAGAGGACAGGGGGGTGGCTACACCTTC	CASRGQGGGYTF
TRBD2	14	TRBV5-4	TRBJ2-1	NA	TGTGCCAGCAGCCGGACTAGCGGGGAGACAGAGCAGTTCTTC	CASSRTSGETEQFF
NA	12	TRBV27	TRBJ1-5	NA	TGTGCCAGCAGTTCGACGAGGGGGGCTTGGCATTTT	CASSSTRGAWHF
TRBD1	18	TRBV14	TRBJ1-4	NA	TGTGCCAGCAGCCAAGATCAGTTTCTCGCAGGGGGCAGGGAAAAACTGTTTTTT	CASSQDQFLAGGREKLFF
TRBD2	11	TRBV29-1	TRBJ2-3	once	TGCAGCGCCGCGGGAGCAGATACGCAGTATTTT	CSAAGADTQYF
NA	13	TRBV29-1	TRBJ2-7	once	TGCAGCACTATAGCGGATAGCTCCTACGAGCAGTACTTC	CSTIADSSYEQYF
TRBD1	13	TRBV6-2/TRBV6-3	TRBJ2-1	NA	TGTGCCAGCAGTCAAAACTCAGGGGGTGAGCAGTTCTTC	CASSQNSGGEQFF
TRBD2	17	TRBV20-1	TRBJ2-2	NA	TGCAGTGCTAGTGGACTAGCGGGAGGGATAGGCACCGGGGAGCTGTTTTTT	CSASGLAGGIGTGELFF
NA	14	TRBV20-1	TRBJ1-6	few	TGCAGTGCTAAGATTACAGGGCCTAATTCACCCCTCCACTTT	CSAKITGPNSPLHF
NA	13	TRBV6-5	TRBJ1-5	few	TGTGCCAGCAGTTATCGGGGTAATCAGCCCCAGCATTTT	CASSYRGNQPQHF
TRBD1	17	TRBV6-2/TRBV6-3	TRBJ2-4	few	TGTGCCAGCAGTTACTCACAGGGGAGTCTTACCAAAAACATTCAGTACTTC	CASSYSQGSLTKNIQYF
NA	16	TRBV21-1	TRBJ2-7	few	TGTGCCAGCAGCAAAGAAGGCCCTAGCGGGGTCTACGAGCAGTACTTC	CASSKEGPSGVYEQYF
NA	16	TRBV20-1	TRBJ2-4	NA	TGCAGTGCTAGTCGACAGAACCTTTTAGCCAAAAACATTCAGTACTTC	CSASRQNLLAKNIQYF
NA	14	TRBV15	TRBJ2-7	few	TGTGCCACCAGCATGGGGCAGGGCTCCCGCGAGCAGTACTTC	CATSMGQGSREQYF
NA	12	TRBV29-1	TRBJ2-7	few	TGCAGCGTTCTGGGACAAGCCTACGAGCAGTACTTC	CSVLGQAYEQYF
TRBD2	15	TRBV7-3	TRBJ2-1	NA	TGTGCCAGCAGCTTAGCAGCGGGAACTGGGAATGAGCAGTTCTTC	CASSLAAGTGNEQFF
NA	16	TRBV7-2	TRBJ1-2	NA	TGTGCCAGCAGCTCCCAGGTCTCAGCTCCACTATATGGCTACACCTTC	CASSSQVSAPLYGYTF
NA	15	TRBV7-2	TRBJ1-4	NA	TGTGCCAGCAGCATAGGGGGGGCTGGTAATGAAAAACTGTTTTTT	CASSIGGAGNEKLFF
TRBD2	15	TRBV12-3/TRBV12-4	TRBJ2-1	NA	TGTGCCAGCAGTTACACTAGCGGGGTCGGGGCTGAGCAGTTCTTC	CASSYTSGVGAEQFF
NA	11	TRBV20-1	TRBJ2-5	NA	TGCAGTGCTAGATATAACAATGAGCAGTACTTC	CSARYNNEQYF
TRBD2	16	TRBV7-7	TRBJ2-1	few	TGTGCTAGCAGCCCCACGGGGGGAGTAACCTACAATGAGCAGTTCTTC	CASSPTGGVTYNEQFF
NA	14	TRBV4-3	TRBJ2-5	few	TGCGCCAGCAGCCGCTCCCGGAGGGGCCAACGGCAGTACTTC	CASSRSRRGQRQYF
NA	13	TRBV19	TRBJ2-5	NA	TGTGCCAGTAGTATCCAAAACCAAGAGACCCAGTACTTC	CASSIQNQETQYF
NA	14	TRBV7-2	TRBJ1-2	NA	TGTGCCAGCAGCTTAGCGGGGGGGAGGTATGGCTACACCTTC	CASSLAGGRYGYTF
NA	14	TRBV11-2	TRBJ2-1	NA	TGTGCCAGCAGGGAACAGCAGTCCAACAATGAGCAGTTCTTC	CASREQQSNNEQFF
NA	13	TRBV6-2/TRBV6-3	TRBJ1-2	NA	TGTGCCAGCAGCCGACACACTAACTATGGCTACACCTTC	CASSRHTNYGYTF
NA	14	TRBV27	TRBJ2-2	NA	TGTGCCAGCAGTTTTGGCGGGGCGACCGGGGAGCTGTTTTTT	CASSFGGATGELFF
TRBD2	18	TRBV7-2	TRBJ2-3	NA	TGTGCCAGCAGCTTAGCGGTTGGGACTAGCGGGAGGCTGGATACGCAGTATTTT	CASSLAVGTSGRLDTQYF
TRBD1	17	TRBV4-1	TRBJ1-2	few	TGCGCCAGCAGCCACCCCGCTCGGGACAGGGTTTCCTATGGCTACACCTTC	CASSHPARDRVSYGYTF
TRBD1	15	TRBV6-2/TRBV6-3	TRBJ1-5	NA	TGTGCCAGCAGCGACAGGGGGTTCGGCAATCAGCCCCAGCATTTT	CASSDRGFGNQPQHF
TRBD1	12	TRBV29-1	TRBJ2-7	many	TGCAGCGTTACAGGGGACTCCTACGAGCAGTACTTC	CSVTGDSYEQYF
NA	15	TRBV7-2	TRBJ2-3	NA	TGTGCCAGCAGCCCCCAGGGGGGCCGGCCAGATACGCAGTATTTT	CASSPQGGRPDTQYF
NA	14	TRBV6-2/TRBV6-3	TRBJ1-6	NA	TGTGCCAGCAGCCGCGGACAGCCAGATTCACCCCCCCACTTT	CASSRGQPDSPPHF
TRBD1	13	TRBV29-1	TRBJ1-5	NA	TGCAGCGTTGGGACAGGGTCTAGTCAGCCCCAGCATTTT	CSVGTGSSQPQHF
TRBD2	16	TRBV9	TRBJ2-2	NA	TGTGCCAGCAGCGCAGGACTAGCGGGAGACACCGGGGAGCTGTTTTTT	CASSAGLAGDTGELFF